A selection of T cell receptor beta chains follows, all from one sample in a study of blood T cell repertoires in COVID-19. The table came from immunoSEQ multiplex PCR; TCRdb's copy has only in-frame clones and leaves some out. The sample shows approximately 58,000 clones, 90% of them seen only once. Sequencing used peripheral blood. The origin of the receptors is a human donor in a cohort sampled during active COVID-19. CDR3s include the opening cysteine and the closing phenylalanine or tryptophan. A D gene is named only where the DNA matches it firmly.

D gene: .
J gene: TRBJ1-1
V gene: TRBV25-1
CDR3 DNA: TGTGCCAGCAGTGCTGGGGCTGGGACTGAAGCTTTCTTT
CDR3 protein: CASSAGAGTEAFF

D gene: TRBD2
J gene: TRBJ2-3
V gene: TRBV19
CDR3 DNA: TGTGCCAGTAGTATAGGAGGGCCAGCGGGAGGCGCAGATACGCAGTATTTT
CDR3 protein: CASSIGGPAGGADTQYF

D gene: TRBD2
J gene: TRBJ2-1
V gene: TRBV5-1
CDR3 DNA: TGCGCCAGCAGCTTGAGCGGAGCGGGAGAAATAAATGAGCAGTTCTTC
CDR3 protein: CASSLSGAGEINEQFF

D gene: .
J gene: TRBJ1-1
V gene: TRBV4-2
CDR3 DNA: TGTGCCAGCAGCCAAGATTATCCGGAACAGGGGAACACTGAAGCTTTCTTT
CDR3 protein: CASSQDYPEQGNTEAFF

D gene: TRBD2
J gene: TRBJ2-5
V gene: TRBV5-8
CDR3 DNA: TGTGCCAGCAGCCCCCGGCAGCGGGGGGCTTCAAGGGAGACCCAGTACTTC
CDR3 protein: CASSPRQRGASRETQYF

D gene: .
J gene: TRBJ1-4
V gene: TRBV5-6
CDR3 DNA: TGTGCCAGCAGCGAGACAGGCGCGAATGAAAAACTGTTTTTT
CDR3 protein: CASSETGANEKLFF

D gene: .
J gene: TRBJ1-2
V gene: TRBV4-3
CDR3 DNA: TGCGCCAGCAGCCAAGATTGGGGCAGGGCCCGAAGTGGCTACACCTTC
CDR3 protein: CASSQDWGRARSGYTF

D gene: TRBD1
J gene: TRBJ1-2
V gene: TRBV5-1
CDR3 DNA: TGCGCCAGCAGCTTGGGGGACAGCGTCTATGGCTACACCTTC
CDR3 protein: CASSLGDSVYGYTF

D gene: .
J gene: TRBJ1-1
V gene: TRBV24-1
CDR3 DNA: TGTGCCACCAGTGATCGCAGGAGGCGGGGAGCTTTCTTT
CDR3 protein: CATSDRRRRGAFF

D gene: .
J gene: TRBJ1-6
V gene: TRBV5-1
CDR3 DNA: TGCGCCAGCAGGGGCGCGAAAGGATCACCCCTCCACTTT
CDR3 protein: CASRGAKGSPLHF

D gene: TRBD2
J gene: TRBJ2-1
V gene: TRBV7-2
CDR3 DNA: TGTGCCAGCAGCTTAGTAGCGGGAGGAGGGGGGAATGAGCAGTTCTTC
CDR3 protein: CASSLVAGGGGNEQFF

D gene: .
J gene: TRBJ2-5
V gene: TRBV6-1
CDR3 DNA: TGTGCCAGCAGTGAAAGGAGGCAAGAGACCCAGTACTTC
CDR3 protein: CASSERRQETQYF

D gene: TRBD2
J gene: TRBJ2-2
V gene: TRBV6-2/TRBV6-3
CDR3 DNA: TGTGCCAGCAGTTACTCGAGCCTAGCGGGACCCTTTTTT
CDR3 protein: CASSYSSLAGPFF